This T cell receptor (beta chain) was retrieved from a study of blood T cells in healthy people across ages. A second PCR, run for roughly 7 to 12 cycles, used a sample-barcoded 5' primer plus a J-beta primer mix. TCRdb ran MiXCR on the 5' RACE reads and lists one entry per CDR3 protein. The sample includes 1.5 million to 1.9 million distinct CDR3 sequences, 35% to 45% of them seen just once. Trimming shortened V by 4 bases and J by 2 bases, and 18 bases separated the two germline ends. The CDR3 totals 16 residues. The germline V gene encodes CDR1 LGHDT and CDR2 YNNKEL (reference sequence). A few counts support this clonotype.

The receptor's source is a woman younger than 35 in good health. This chain uses TRBV3-1 with TRBJ2-7; TRBD1 is a possible D gene (5 bases). The source material was blood. Here the CDR3 DNA reads TGTGCCAGCAGCCCCTCAGGGCCTGGGTCACCCTACGAGCAGTACTTC. This translates into CASSPSGPGSPYEQYF.